Each of the 30 T cell receptor beta chains below was sequenced from the same sample in a study of molecular identifiers for immune sequencing clone quantification. A single record per CDR3 protein comes from TCRdb applying MiXCR to the PCR reads. Counted here are approximately 500,000 distinct CDR3 sequences, around 23% occurring once; the ten biggest clones make up around 0.8%. The sample consisted of naive CD8+ T cells from blood, with Jurkat cell RNA spiked in. Subset in this sample: FACS-sorted CD8+CD4-CCR7+CD45RA+ naive T cells. The receptors were sampled from a human donor in good health. Some libraries in this study had Jurkat cell RNA spiked in.

This clonotype was found many times. The chain carries TRBV12-3 or TRBV12-4 and TRBJ1-6, with D unresolved. This CDR3 is built from 14 residues. The ends were cut back, 3 bases at V and 10 bases at J, with 13 bases in the middle. The CDR3 loop reads CASSFPGPGSPLHF. For the CDR3, the DNA is TGTGCCAGCAGTTTCCCTGGCCCCGGGTCACCCCTCCACTTT.

Many counts were recorded for this clonotype. J is TRBJ2-6 and V is TRBV7-9, with unresolved D. The CDR3 has 19 amino acids. Germline CDR1 SEHNR, CDR2 FQNEAQ (reference sequence). V lost 1 base and J 0 bases, leaving 16 bases between the germline ends. The CDR3 reads CASSLVYSDAGSGANVLTF. DNA for the CDR3: TGTGCCAGCAGCTTAGTTTACAGCGATGCCGGCTCTGGGGCCAACGTCCTGACTTTC.

About this clonotype: This could be a read error, since a much larger clone is one nucleotide away. The J gene is TRBJ1-4, the V gene TRBV7-9, with 8 bases lining up with TRBD1. J lost 10 bases, V lost 5 bases, and 9 bases had no gene match. Germline CDR1 reads SEHNR; CDR2 reads FQNEAQ (reference sequence). CDR3 length: 14 amino acids. Here the CDR3 reads CASSPPGTGRKLFF. CDR3 DNA sequence: TGTGCCAGCAGCCCTCCCGGGACAGGTAGAAAACTGTTTTTT.

This clonotype appeared many times. The rearrangement uses TRBV28 and TRBJ2-7; D remains ambiguous. Germline CDR1 MDHEN, CDR2 SYDVKM. CDR3 length: 12 amino acids. The ends were cut back, 4 bases at V and 4 bases at J, with 8 bases in the middle. The CDR3 sequence is CASSSIWYEQYF. The DNA for the CDR3 is TGTGCCAGCAGTTCGATATGGTACGAGCAGTACTTC.

This chain uses TRBV16 with TRBJ1-1; D gene uncertain. From germline, CDR1 is KGHSY and CDR2 FQNENV. V lost 3 bases to trimming and J lost 0 bases, with 5 bases between them. The CDR3 has 13 amino acids. CDR3 region: CASSHSMNTEAFF. CDR3 DNA sequence: TGTGCCAGCAGCCACAGCATGAACACTGAAGCTTTCTTT.

This clonotype has just a few counts. The V and J genes are TRBV9 and TRBJ1-5; perhaps TRBD1 as D (5 bases). V lost 3 bases and J lost 4, with 8 bases in between. Germline loops: CDR1 SGDLS, CDR2 YYNGEE. The CDR3 sequence is 13 residues long. The chain's CDR3 is CASSGGANQPQHF. CDR3 bases: TGTGCCAGCAGCGGAGGGGCAAATCAGCCCCAGCATTTT.

In DNA, the CDR3 is TGTGCCAGCACCGCCCCCCCTGGGACTAGCGGGAGGGCCGGGGAGCTGTTTTTT. Amino acids: CASTAPPGTSGRAGELFF. The rearrangement joins TRBV9 to TRBJ2-2, with 16 nucleotides matching TRBD2. The CDR3 length is 18 residues. Germline CDR1 and CDR2: SGDLS and YYNGEE. After removal of 6 bases from V and 6 bases from J, the junction contained 11 bases not matched to a gene.

The chain uses TRBV7-9 and TRBJ2-6; TRBD1 or TRBD2 may be the D gene (6 bases each). Per germline, CDR1 SEHNR and CDR2 FQNEAQ (reference sequence). Trimming removed 5 bases from V and 3 bases from J, with 26 bases in between. The CDR3 has 20 residues. In nucleotides, the CDR3 is TGTGCCAGCAGCCGAATGACACAGGGAGGATGGGCTGTTGGGGCCAACGTCCTGACTTTC. This codes for CASSRMTQGGWAVGANVLTF. The full variable domain, with the rest looked up from reference TRBV7-9 and TRBJ2-6, is DTGVSQNPRHKITKRGQNVTFRCDPISEHNRLYWYRQTLGQGPEFLTYFQNEAQLEKSRLLSDRFSAERPKGSFSTLEIQRTEQGDSAMYLCASSRMTQGGWAVGANVLTFGAGSRLTVL.

V usage is TRBV7-9 and J usage is TRBJ1-2, with D possibly being TRBD1 (5 bases). V lost 5 bases to trimming and J lost 7 bases, with 20 bases between them. The CDR3 totals 15 residues. Germline CDR1 SEHNR, CDR2 FQNEAQ (reference sequence). The CDR3 region is CASSTLTDVAIGYTF. The DNA of the CDR3 is TGTGCCAGCAGCACTCTGACAGACGTAGCTATTGGCTACACCTTC.

V gene TRBV30 combines with J gene TRBJ2-1; TRBD2 might be the D (6 bases). The germline V gene has CDR1 GTSNPN and CDR2 SVGIG (reference sequence). CDR3 length equals 13 residues. The germline V and J ends were trimmed by 0 bases and 10 bases, with 13 bases remaining between them. DNA of the CDR3: TGTGCCTGGAGTGTACTAGCTGTTGGGGAGCAGTTCTTC. The encoded protein is CAWSVLAVGEQFF.

This clonotype was observed a few times. V usage is TRBV29-1 and J usage is TRBJ2-5; D may be TRBD1 or TRBD2 (5 bases each). CDR1 SQVTM and CDR2 ANQGSEA come from the germline V gene. The CDR3 spans 11 residues. V dropped 6 bases and J dropped 5 bases, with 10 bases sitting between them. The DNA for the CDR3 is TGCAGCGTCCACGAGGGGGAGACCCAGTACTTC. This codes for CSVHEGETQYF.

In its sample, this clonotype was seen many times. The genes are TRBV5-6 and TRBJ1-5, with D unresolved. CDR3 length equals 16 residues. Deletions cut 1 base from V and 3 bases from J, with 14 bases between. Germline CDR1 reads SGHDT; CDR2 reads YYEEEE. The CDR3 is CASSLKGGRNNQPQHF. The DNA of the CDR3 is TGTGCCAGCAGCTTGAAGGGTGGCCGGAACAATCAGCCCCAGCATTTT.

A note on this clonotype: A junction boundary mismatches the germline segment, possibly from a read error. The chain uses TRBV29-1 and TRBJ1-4; D perhaps matches TRBD1 (5 bases). The CDR3 runs 11 residues. Germline CDR1 and CDR2: SQVTM and ANQGSEA. The CDR3 coding sequence is TGCAGCGCTAACGGGGGTGAAAAACTGATTTTT. As protein: CSANGGEKLIF.

This clonotype was found many times. The genes are TRBV7-9 and TRBJ2-6; 9 nucleotides line up with TRBD2. The germline V gene has CDR1 SEHNR and CDR2 FQNEAQ (reference sequence). The J segment lost 0 bases and the V segment lost 2 bases, leaving 2 bases of the junction unmatched. The CDR3 has 17 amino acids. The CDR3 nucleotides are TGTGCCAGCAGCTTACTAGCGGGACGCTCTGGGGCCAACGTCCTGACTTTC. Translating it yields CASSLLAGRSGANVLTF.

Worth noting for this clonotype: No conserved phenylalanine or tryptophan ends this CDR3, so it is likely a read error. The rearrangement joins TRBV27 to TRBJ1-2; no definite D call. Looked up from germline, CDR1 is MNHEY and CDR2 is SMNVEV (reference sequence). The CDR3 has 14 residues. The ends were cut back, 0 bases at V and 8 bases at J, with 13 bases in the middle. CDR3 region: CASSLSPPGGGYTL. CDR3 nucleotide sequence: TGTGCCAGCAGTTTATCGCCCCCCGGCGGGGGCTACACCCTC.

V is TRBV6-6 and J is TRBJ2-7; D unclear. V was clipped by 6 bases and J by 0 bases, with 15 bases between them. This CDR3 region has 15 residues. The germline gives CDR1 MNHNY, CDR2 SVGAGI (reference sequence). The CDR3, as DNA: TGTGCCAGCAGCCGATATAACAGTGACTCCTACGAGCAGTACTTC. Translation gives CASSRYNSDSYEQYF.

On this clonotype itself: This may be a read error, as it is one base from a much larger clone. The CDR3 here is CASSYAGLADHAGELFF. The CDR3 DNA sequence: TGTGCCAGCAGTTACGCCGGACTAGCGGATCACGCCGGGGAGCTGTTTTTT. The chain recombines TRBV6-5 with TRBJ2-2; 10 nucleotides align to TRBD2. This CDR3 is 17 amino acids long. Unmatched junction bases numbered 9, after V lost 2 bases and J lost 6 bases. Germline V gene data show CDR1 as MNHEY and CDR2 as SVGAGI.

This clonotype has more than one count but fewer than ten. This chain links TRBV4-3 with TRBJ1-6, with no clear D. The CDR3 length is 16 residues. V was pared by 3 bases and J by 0 bases, with 9 bases between. The V gene's germline CDR1 is LGHNA and CDR2 YSLEER. CDR3 amino acids: CASSHDYSSYNSPLHF. CDR3 sequence (DNA): TGCGCCAGCAGCCATGATTACAGCTCCTATAATTCACCCCTCCACTTT.

This clonotype has a count of ten or more. The chain combines TRBV5-1 with TRBJ1-1; no definite D call. V lost 3 bases, J lost 3 bases, and 9 bases lay in between. This CDR3 is 13 amino acids long. The germline V gene has CDR1 SGHRS and CDR2 YFSETQ. CDR3 protein: CASSSPLDTEAFF. DNA for the CDR3: TGCGCCAGCAGCTCCCCGCTAGACACTGAAGCTTTCTTT.

The table lists this clonotype with a few counts. This chain connects TRBV29-1 to TRBJ2-1; 13 nucleotides align to TRBD2. The V gene's germline CDR1 is SQVTM and CDR2 ANQGSEA. The junction had 13 bases not matched to a gene; V was cut back by 2 bases and J by 6 bases. There are 18 residues in the CDR3. CDR3 region: CSVEREGRGLAGRNEQFF. The CDR3 DNA reads TGCAGCGTTGAACGGGAGGGAAGGGGACTAGCGGGACGCAATGAGCAGTTCTTC.

At least ten counts were recorded for this clonotype. This chain uses TRBV12-3 or TRBV12-4 with TRBJ2-3; 7 bases map to TRBD1. This CDR3 is 14 amino acids long. The ends lost 3 bases at V and 2 bases at J; junction bases unmatched: 2. The DNA of the CDR3 is TGTGCCAGCAGTTTCACAGGGGTCACAGATACGCAGTATTTT. Amino acids: CASSFTGVTDTQYF.

This clonotype was counted many times. The rearrangement links TRBV20-1 to TRBJ2-7; D gene ambiguous. Germline lookup yields CDR1 DFQATT and CDR2 SNEGSKA (reference sequence). V was shortened by 0 bases and J by 3 bases, with 9 bases between the two germline ends. The CDR3 extends over 13 amino acids. CDR3 loop: CSAREGPYYEQYF. Here the CDR3 DNA reads TGCAGTGCTAGAGAGGGCCCTTACTACGAGCAGTACTTC.

The chain joins TRBV27 to TRBJ2-7; 9 nucleotides match TRBD1. Per the germline V gene, CDR1 is MNHEY and CDR2 is SMNVEV (reference sequence). There are 15 residues in the CDR3. J was trimmed by 2 bases and V by 5 bases; bases with no gene match: 7. The CDR3 here is CASSRGGTGTYEQYF. The CDR3 coding sequence is TGTGCCAGCAGTCGGGGAGGGACAGGGACCTACGAGCAGTACTTC.

This clonotype was counted only a few times. This rearrangement joins TRBV6-2 or TRBV6-3 to TRBJ1-5; D unresolved. CDR1 and CDR2 (germline): MNHEY, SVGEGT. The V and J ends lost 6 bases and 3 bases respectively, with 18 bases between them. This CDR3 is built from 16 residues. The CDR3 nucleotides read TGTGCCAGCAGCTCTTTTCGGAGGGTTGACAATCAGCCCCAGCATTTT. It encodes CASSSFRRVDNQPQHF.

This clonotype was observed once. Germline and junction disagree at one end, which may indicate a read error. J is TRBJ1-4 and V is TRBV7-9; possibly TRBD1 for D (5 bases). The CDR3 is made up of 14 amino acids. Germline V gene data show CDR1 as SEHNR and CDR2 as FQNEAQ (reference sequence). The CDR3 DNA follows: TGTGCCAGCAGCTTCAGGGACGGCAATGAAAACCTGTTTTTT. As protein: CASSFRDGNENLFF.

This clonotype was observed at least ten times. The chain combines TRBV29-1 with TRBJ2-1, with 10 bases aligning to TRBD2. Germline V gene data show CDR1 as SQVTM and CDR2 as ANQGSEA. The CDR3 sequence is 17 residues long. Trimming removed 4 bases from V and 1 base from J; junction bases left unmatched: 10. CDR3: CSVVLSGGAKSYNEQFF. As DNA, the CDR3 is TGCAGCGTTGTGTTGAGCGGGGGGGCCAAGTCCTACAATGAGCAGTTCTTC.

In its sample, this clonotype was seen a few times. One end of the junction is discordant with germline, which a read error may explain. The CDR3 here is CASRHAPTGNNEKLFF. Here the CDR3 DNA reads TGTGCCAGCAGGCATGCACCAACAGGAAACAATGAAAAACTATTTTTT. The gene calls are TRBV7-9 and TRBJ1-4, with D possibly TRBD1 on 5 matching bases. Germline V gene lookup returns CDR1 SEHNR and CDR2 FQNEAQ (reference sequence). This CDR3 region has 16 residues.

V usage is TRBV4-3 and J usage is TRBJ2-1, with D tentatively TRBD1 (5 bases). V was trimmed by 0 bases and J by 8 bases, leaving 14 bases between them. The length of the CDR3 is 15 residues. Looked up from germline, CDR1 is LGHNA and CDR2 is YSLEER. This CDR3 is CASSQESWQGYEQFF. CDR3 bases: TGCGCCAGCAGCCAAGAAAGTTGGCAGGGTTATGAGCAGTTCTTC.

Regarding this clonotype: A read error may be the cause here, since a much bigger clone is one base away. V usage is TRBV2 and J usage is TRBJ2-7, with D hard to call. V shed 7 bases and J shed 2 bases, with 15 bases lying between them. The CDR3 is 14 amino acids. Per the germline V gene, CDR1 is SNHLY and CDR2 is FYNNEI. The CDR3 region has the DNA TGTGCCAGCACTCCGACGGACCGCCCCTACGAGCAGTACTTC. It codes for CASTPTDRPYEQYF.

A few counts support this clonotype. The chain employs TRBV19 and TRBJ2-1, with a possible D match to TRBD2 (6 bases). The germline V gene has CDR1 LNHDA and CDR2 SQIVND (reference sequence). The CDR3 is made up of 14 amino acids. Trimming removed 1 base at V and 2 bases at J, with 6 bases between. The CDR3 bases are TGTGCCAGTAGTATAGGGAGGGCCTACAATGAGCAGTTCTTC. This translates into CASSIGRAYNEQFF.